These 29 T cell receptor beta chains share one sample of origin, sequenced in a study of control samples from healthy donors and cancer patients. Sequencing used immunoSEQ multiplex PCR; TCRdb keeps in-frame clones, though not all of them. The sample lists about 34,000 clones, more than 85% occurring once. Material for sequencing was PBMCs. Source of these receptors: a woman aged 40 to 49 with lung cancer.

In its sample, this clone was seen a few times. The rearrangement joins TRBV30 to TRBJ2-1; 8 bases are shared with TRBD2. This CDR3 has 13 residues. The germline gives CDR1 GTSNPN, CDR2 SVGIG (reference sequence). V shed 3 bases, J shed 6 bases, and the junction held 4 bases outside the gene matches. In nucleotides, the CDR3 is TGTGCCTGGAGCCGGGGGGGCTCCAATGAGCAGTTCTTC. Amino acids: CAWSRGGSNEQFF.

The CDR3 bases are TGTGCCAGCAGCTTAATGATCGGGGAGCAGTACTTC. This translates into CASSLMIGEQYF. The V and J genes are TRBV7-6 and TRBJ2-7, with D unresolved. CDR3 length equals 12 residues. Looked up from germline, CDR1 is SGHVS and CDR2 is FNYEAQ. Between the trimmed V and J ends, which lost 2 bases and 7 bases, there was a span of 9 bases.

The chain is built from TRBV4-3 and TRBJ2-7; 8 bases line up with TRBD1. The CDR3 runs 15 residues. CDR1 is LGHNA, CDR2 YSLEER, per germline. Trimming took 0 bases from V and 4 from J; bases not matched to a gene: 5. For the CDR3, the DNA is TGCGCCAGCAGCCAAGATTGGGGACAGGCGTACGAGCAGTACTTC. It yields the protein CASSQDWGQAYEQYF.

The rearrangement links TRBV5-1 to TRBJ1-3; no firm D call. The CDR3 has 12 amino acids. V was shortened by 2 bases and J by 4 bases, with 4 bases between the two germline ends. Germline assignment: CDR1 SGHRS and CDR2 YFSETQ. CDR3 protein: CASSFEGNTIYF. The DNA for the CDR3 is TGCGCCAGCAGCTTCGAAGGAAACACCATATATTTT.

The chain couples TRBV3-1 (or the pseudogene TRBV3-2) to TRBJ1-6, with D tentatively TRBD1 (6 bases). The CDR3 totals 15 residues. The V end lost 1 base, the J end lost 8 bases, and 12 bases lay between the germline ends. Germline-derived CDR1 and CDR2 are LGHDT and YNNKEL (reference sequence). The CDR3 spells CASSQVFRGDSPLHF. CDR3 DNA sequence: TGTGCCAGCAGCCAAGTGTTTAGGGGGGATTCACCCCTCCACTTT.

The V call is TRBV10-2, the J call TRBJ1-1; D unclear. Germline V gene sequence: CDR1 WSHSY, CDR2 SAAADI. CDR3 length equals 15 residues. The V and J ends lost 3 bases and 4 bases respectively, with 15 bases between them. For the CDR3, the DNA is TGCGCCAGCAGTGACGAGGGAGCTTGGACCACTGAAGCTTTCTTT. Protein: CASSDEGAWTTEAFF.

V is TRBV5-5 and J is TRBJ1-6; 7 bases agree with TRBD1. The CDR3 sequence is 15 residues long. J lost 10 bases, V lost 2 bases, and 9 bases had no gene match. Germline V gene lookup returns CDR1 SGHKS and CDR2 YYEKEE (reference sequence). The CDR3 is CASSLRTGGISPLHF. For the CDR3, the DNA is TGTGCCAGCAGCTTAAGGACAGGAGGAATATCACCCCTCCACTTT.

The chain joins TRBV5-4 to TRBJ1-6; 9 positions agree with TRBD1. V gave up 4 bases and J gave up 7 bases; unmatched junction bases: 6. Germline CDR1 is SGHNT and CDR2 is YYREEE (reference sequence). The CDR3 is made up of 15 amino acids. The CDR3 sequence is CASSLRDRENSPLHF. The CDR3 coding sequence is TGTGCCAGCAGCCTCCGGGACAGGGAAAATTCACCCCTCCACTTT.

The chain carries TRBV19 and TRBJ2-1; 10 bases agree with TRBD2. V was pared by 6 bases and J by 4 bases, with 12 bases of the junction left unmatched. The V gene's germline CDR1 is LNHDA and CDR2 SQIVND (reference sequence). This CDR3 has 17 amino acids. CDR3 DNA: TGTGCCAGTAGCCCTAGCGGGGGCGCCGGGAAGTACAATGAGCAGTTCTTC. It specifies CASSPSGGAGKYNEQFF.

V is TRBV5-1 and J is TRBJ1-1; the D gene is possibly TRBD1 (5 bases). CDR1 SGHRS and CDR2 YFSETQ come from the germline V gene. V was shortened by 0 bases and J by 4 bases, with 10 bases between the two germline ends. This CDR3 is 14 amino acids long. The CDR3 spells CASSLDGGRTEAFF. The CDR3 DNA follows: TGCGCCAGCAGCTTGGATGGGGGTCGCACTGAAGCTTTCTTT.

The chain has TRBV12-3 or TRBV12-4 and TRBJ2-7; D gene uncertain. The CDR3 runs to 13 residues. Trimming took 2 bases from V and 7 from J, leaving 12 bases between them. CDR3 residues: CASSLNMVGEQYF. The CDR3 nucleotides are TGTGCCAGCAGTTTAAATATGGTTGGAGAGCAGTACTTC.

The chain is built from TRBV30 and TRBJ1-3; 7 bases line up with TRBD1. The CDR3 loop spans 15 amino acids. Germline V gene lookup returns CDR1 GTSNPN and CDR2 SVGIG (reference sequence). After removal of 0 bases from V and 5 bases from J, the junction contained 7 bases not matched to a gene. The CDR3 DNA follows: TGTGCCTGGAGTGTGCAAGGGGGCGCTCGAAACACCATATATTTT. This sequence encodes CAWSVQGGARNTIYF.

The chain uses TRBV18 and TRBJ2-2; perhaps TRBD1 as D (6 bases). Deletions cut 6 bases from V and 2 bases from J, with 19 bases between. Germline lookup yields CDR1 KGHSH and CDR2 LQKENI. The CDR3 totals 17 residues. The CDR3 region has the DNA TGTGCCAGCTCGGTCCATGCTCTGACAGGAAACACCGGGGAGCTGTTTTTT. It specifies CASSVHALTGNTGELFF.

V and J are TRBV12-5 and TRBJ2-1; TRBD2 agrees at 7 bases. V lost 5 bases and J lost 4; bases outside the gene matches: 5. Germline CDR1 and CDR2: LGHNT and FRNRAP. This CDR3 is built from 14 residues. The CDR3 here is CASGQAGKYNEQFF. The CDR3 region has the DNA TGTGCTAGTGGTCAAGCGGGGAAGTACAATGAGCAGTTCTTC.

The chain has TRBV12-5 and TRBJ2-2; the match to TRBD2 covers 8 bases. With V trimmed by 4 bases and J by 3 bases, 4 bases remained unmatched. Per germline, CDR1 LGHNT and CDR2 FRNRAP. The CDR3 has 15 residues. CDR3 region: CASGSGGLDTGELFF. CDR3 nucleotides: TGTGCTAGTGGTTCGGGGGGGCTGGACACCGGGGAGCTGTTTTTT.

V gene TRBV5-1 combines with J gene TRBJ2-7; 7 positions match TRBD1. The V gene's germline CDR1 is SGHRS and CDR2 YFSETQ. V shed 6 bases and J 4 bases; nucleotides not matched to a gene: 10. The CDR3 spans 14 residues. The CDR3 DNA is TGCGCCAGCAACCTCGGGGACAGAATTTACGAGCAGTACTTC. Its translation: CASNLGDRIYEQYF. Looking up the rest from reference TRBV5-1 and TRBJ2-7 gives the full variable domain: KAGVTQTPRYLIKTRGQQVTLSCSPISGHRSVSWYQQTPGQGLQFLFEYFSETQRNKGNFPGRFSGRQFSNSRSEMNVSTLELGDSALYLCASNLGDRIYEQYFGPGTRLTVT.

The chain recombines TRBV7-3 with TRBJ2-3; D unclear. V was trimmed by 5 bases and J by 6 bases, leaving 12 bases between them. CDR1 SGHTA and CDR2 FQGTGA come from the germline V gene. The CDR3 has 13 residues. The CDR3, as DNA: TGTGCCAGCAGCCTTAGTGTGTCGGATACGCAGTATTTT. Residues: CASSLSVSDTQYF. The variable domain in full, completed from reference TRBV7-3 and TRBJ2-3, reads GAGVSQTPSNKVTEKGKYVELRCDPISGHTALYWYRQSLGQGPEFLIYFQGTGAADDSGLPNDRFFAVRPEGSVSTLKIQRTERGDSAVYLCASSLSVSDTQYFGPGTRLTVL.

The genes are TRBV30 and TRBJ1-2; D might be TRBD1 (6 bases). The CDR3 sequence is 12 residues long. V was shortened by 4 bases and J by 8 bases, with 14 bases between the two germline ends. The germline gives CDR1 GTSNPN, CDR2 SVGIG (reference sequence). As DNA, the CDR3 is TGTGCCTGGAACAGGGAACTCAGCGGCTACACCTTC. This translates into CAWNRELSGYTF. Using reference TRBV30 and TRBJ1-2 for the parts outside the CDR3, the full variable domain is SQTIHQWPATLVQPVGSPLSLECTVEGTSNPNLYWYRQAAGRGLQLLFYSVGIGQISSEVPQNLSASRPQDRQFILSSKKLLLSDSGFYLCAWNRELSGYTFGSGTRLTVV.

This clone was found a few times. The CDR3 loop is CASSERGTGPEQYF. For the CDR3, the DNA is TGTGCCAGCAGTGAAAGGGGGACAGGTCCCGAGCAGTACTTC. V is TRBV6-1 and J is TRBJ2-7; TRBD1 aligns across 8 bases. Germline V CDR1 and CDR2: MNHNS, SASEGT. With V trimmed by 2 bases and J by 6 bases, 6 bases remained unmatched. The CDR3 sequence is 14 residues long.

The rearrangement links TRBV6-6 to TRBJ2-3; no definite D call. V shed 2 bases and J shed 0 bases, with 9 bases lying between them. The CDR3 is 15 residues long. The germline gives CDR1 MNHNY, CDR2 SVGAGI (reference sequence). The CDR3 protein is CASSYGDSSTDTQYF. CDR3 bases: TGTGCCAGCAGTTACGGCGACTCTAGCACAGATACGCAGTATTTT.

V and J are TRBV6-6 and TRBJ2-2; D assignment may be TRBD1 or TRBD2 (5 bases each). The V gene's germline CDR1 is MNHNY and CDR2 SVGAGI (reference sequence). The CDR3 consists of 14 residues. Between the trimmed V and J ends, which lost 5 bases and 0 bases, there was a span of 7 bases. Here the CDR3 reads CASSGGTNTGELFF. The CDR3 DNA reads TGTGCCAGCAGTGGGGGAACGAACACCGGGGAGCTGTTTTTT.

This chain joins TRBV4-3 and TRBJ2-3; 11 bases map to TRBD2. Unmatched junction bases numbered 5, after V lost 1 base and J lost 2 bases. Looked up from germline, CDR1 is LGHNA and CDR2 is YSLEER. The CDR3 sequence is 17 residues long. The CDR3 nucleotides are TGCGCCAGCAGCCAAGGTAGTAGCGGGGGGGCCACAGATACGCAGTATTTT. Translation: CASSQGSSGGATDTQYF.

The chain employs TRBV9 and TRBJ1-2; the match to TRBD1 covers 7 bases. The CDR3 has 16 residues. Germline V lookup: CDR1 SGDLS, CDR2 YYNGEE. With 2 bases clipped from V and 8 bases from J, the junction kept 15 bases outside the gene matches. The CDR3 protein is CASSVGTVSLGGGYTF. Here the CDR3 DNA reads TGTGCCAGCAGCGTCGGGACAGTGTCCTTGGGAGGGGGCTACACCTTC.

The rearrangement joins TRBV3-1 (or the pseudogene TRBV3-2) to TRBJ2-3; D is uncertain. The CDR3 is made up of 16 amino acids. Trimming removed 1 base from V and 0 bases from J, with 11 bases in between. Germline-derived CDR1 and CDR2 are LGHDT and YNNKEL (reference sequence). CDR3 DNA: TGTGCCAGCAGCCAAGTAACGCCGGACAGCACAGATACGCAGTATTTT. Amino acid sequence: CASSQVTPDSTDTQYF.

The chain links TRBV3-1 (or the pseudogene TRBV3-2) to TRBJ1-3, with D unresolved. Trimming took 1 base from V and 2 from J, leaving 12 bases between them. The CDR3 is 16 residues long. Germline V lookup: CDR1 LGHDT, CDR2 YNNKEL (reference sequence). CDR3 in amino acids: CASSQVISGTGNTIYF. In DNA, the CDR3 is TGTGCCAGCAGCCAAGTGATATCCGGGACTGGAAACACCATATATTTT.

The chain is built from TRBV11-3 and TRBJ2-1, with unresolved D. Trimming took 1 base from V and 9 from J, leaving 19 bases between them. This CDR3 spans 16 amino acids. Germline V gene lookup returns CDR1 SGHNT and CDR2 YENEEA. The CDR3 sequence: CASSLGGYPEWSEQFF. CDR3 bases: TGTGCCAGCAGCTTAGGTGGCTACCCCGAATGGAGTGAGCAGTTCTTC.

The V and J genes are TRBV24-1 and TRBJ2-3; D perhaps matches TRBD2 (6 bases). The germline V and J ends were trimmed by 1 base and 5 bases, with 18 bases remaining between them. Per germline, CDR1 KGHDR and CDR2 SFDVKD. The CDR3 spans 17 residues. CDR3 residues: CATSDLGGERGIDTQYF. In DNA, the CDR3 is TGTGCCACCAGTGATTTAGGAGGGGAGAGAGGGATAGATACGCAGTATTTT.

This clone has just one count. CDR3 in amino acids: CASSVWVGGSYEQYF. In DNA, the CDR3 is TGTGCCAGCAGCGTTTGGGTTGGCGGATCCTACGAGCAGTACTTC. The genes are TRBV5-6 and TRBJ2-7, with D uncertain. The V end was cut by 4 bases, the J end by 1 base, with 15 bases between. The germline V gene encodes CDR1 SGHDT and CDR2 YYEEEE. This CDR3 contains 15 residues.

The V gene is TRBV30, the J gene TRBJ1-5, with D unresolved. Trimming took 1 base from V and 3 from J, leaving 10 bases between them. Germline values: CDR1 GTSNPN, CDR2 SVGIG (reference sequence). CDR3 length: 14 residues. The CDR3 spells CAWSDGPVNQPQHF. In DNA form, the CDR3 reads TGTGCCTGGAGTGATGGGCCCGTCAATCAGCCCCAGCATTTT.